The 6 T cell receptor beta chains below come from one sample, sequenced in a study of vaccination and CD4 T cells after COVID-19. Treatment meaning: roughly 11-day PBMC culture with coronavirus spike peptide pools or control peptides (ViraFEST assay). One should note that the unexposed donor's CD4+ T cells were collected before the COVID-19 pandemic (2011-2018). The Oncomine TCR Beta short-read assay was what sequenced the DNA obtained from cultured CD4+ T cells. One entry per CDR3 protein, called by TCRdb with MiXCR from the PCR reads. The sample includes just over 4,000 distinct CDR3 sequences, roughly 70% of them seen just once. No cognate antigen is known for these TCRs. The sequenced material came from CD4+ T cells from blood, cultured in vitro. The source is a human donor in good health.

This clonotype was counted between two and nine times. This chain links TRBV7-2 with TRBJ1-1; D call uncertain. The V and J ends lost 3 bases and 4 bases respectively, with 9 bases between them. The CDR3 length is 13 residues. CDR1 is SGHTA and CDR2 is FQGNSA in the germline V gene. DNA for the CDR3: TGTGCCAGCAGCTTCCCAGACGGCACTGAAGCTTTCTTT. It yields the protein CASSFPDGTEAFF.

The V and J genes are TRBV12-5 and TRBJ1-2, with D unresolved. CDR3 length equals 15 residues. Germline V gives CDR1 LGHNT, CDR2 FRNRAP. V lost 6 bases to trimming and J lost 1 base, with 15 bases between them. CDR3 loop: CASGSDSRINYGYTF. Written as DNA, the CDR3 is TGTGCTAGTGGCTCAGATTCCAGAATTAACTATGGCTACACCTTC.

This chain joins TRBV7-8 and TRBJ2-2; D remains unclear. V lost 0 bases to trimming and J lost 4 bases, with 12 bases between them. The CDR3 covers 16 residues. Germline assignment: CDR1 SGHVS and CDR2 FQNEAQ. Written as DNA, the CDR3 is TGTGCCAGCAGCTTAGCGCAGGCGGCCGGCACCGGGGAGCTGTTTTTT. It translates to CASSLAQAAGTGELFF.

The V and J genes are TRBV19 and TRBJ2-3; 9 nucleotides agree with TRBD1. Unmatched junction bases numbered 7, after V lost 5 bases and J lost 4 bases. This CDR3 has 15 residues. Germline assignment: CDR1 LNHDA and CDR2 SQIVND (reference sequence). CDR3 DNA: TGTGCCAGTAGTTTCGACGGGACAGGGTCAGATACGCAGTATTTT. As protein: CASSFDGTGSDTQYF.

The rearrangement links TRBV20-1 to TRBJ1-4; no definite D call. The V gene lost 3 bases and the J gene lost 5 bases, with 10 bases spanning the gap. Germline-derived CDR1 and CDR2 are DFQATT and SNEGSKA (reference sequence). The CDR3 is made up of 13 amino acids. In nucleotides, the CDR3 is TGCAGTGCTAGTTGGACGGGCAATGAAAAACTGTTTTTT. Its protein product is CSASWTGNEKLFF.

The gene calls are TRBV6-2 or TRBV6-3 and TRBJ1-5; 7 nucleotides agree with TRBD1. Germline V gives CDR1 MNHEY, CDR2 SVGEGT. The trim removed 6 bases at V and 5 bases at J, leaving 4 bases unmatched. This CDR3 is 13 amino acids long. CDR3 protein: CASSLDRDQPQHF. CDR3 DNA sequence: TGTGCCAGCAGCTTAGACAGGGATCAGCCCCAGCATTTT.